A single sample gave rise to the 32 T cell receptor beta chains below, sequenced in a study of neurological immune-mediated disorders. MiXCR, applied by TCRdb to the 5' RACE reads, yields one record per CDR3 protein. This table has about 55,000 distinct CDR3 sequences, about 4% appearing once. Sequenced input: CD4+ T cells from blood. These receptor sequences come from a woman aged 40 to 49 with multiple sclerosis.

This clonotype came up many times. The chain combines TRBV5-1 with TRBJ2-1, with 9 bases that match TRBD2. From germline, CDR1 is SGHRS and CDR2 YFSETQ. This CDR3 is built from 15 residues. After removal of 5 bases from V and 10 bases from J, the junction contained 13 bases not matched to a gene. The CDR3 coding sequence is TGCGCCAGCAGTTGGGGACTAGCCTCGGAAGGGGAGCAGTTCTTC. It specifies CASSWGLASEGEQFF.

This clonotype was recorded at least ten times. The chain has TRBV5-6 and TRBJ2-3; weak D call: TRBD2 (7 bases). Germline CDR1 and CDR2: SGHDT and YYEEEE. The CDR3 consists of 17 residues. Trimming cost V 1 base and J 8 bases, with 23 bases left between them. CDR3 in amino acids: CASSLMGGLGVPGTQYF. The CDR3 DNA sequence: TGTGCCAGCAGCTTGATGGGGGGGCTTGGGGTTCCTGGTACGCAGTATTTT.

This clonotype was observed many times. The V and J genes are TRBV28 and TRBJ2-7; 7 bases are shared with TRBD1. The CDR3 spans 13 residues. Germline CDR1 reads MDHEN; CDR2 reads SYDVKM. With V trimmed by 5 bases and J by 5 bases, 6 bases remained unmatched. The CDR3 loop reads CASSRQGADEQYF. CDR3 in DNA: TGTGCCAGCAGTCGACAGGGAGCCGACGAGCAGTACTTC.

This clonotype was seen repeatedly, ten times or more. The chain recombines TRBV20-1 with TRBJ1-4; weak D call: TRBD1 (5 bases). Trimming stripped 2 bases from V and 4 bases from J, with 8 bases between. CDR1 and CDR2 from the germline V gene are DFQATT and SNEGSKA (reference sequence). This CDR3 has 13 amino acids. The DNA for the CDR3 is TGCAGTGCTAGACAGGGCGTTAATGAAAAACTGTTTTTT. Its protein product is CSARQGVNEKLFF.

This clonotype was seen repeatedly, ten times or more. This chain connects TRBV5-1 to TRBJ2-3, with TRBD2 matching 7 bases. The CDR3 runs to 15 residues. The germline CDR1 and CDR2 sequences are SGHRS and YFSETQ. Trimming cost V 2 bases and J 1 base; bases outside gene matches: 4. The CDR3 DNA reads TGCGCCAGCAGCTTACTTCTAGCGGGCACAGATACGCAGTATTTT. Encoded protein: CASSLLLAGTDTQYF.

This clonotype has a count of ten or more. This rearrangement joins TRBV7-2 to TRBJ2-1, with 9 bases lining up with TRBD2. Looked up from germline, CDR1 is SGHTA and CDR2 is FQGNSA. This CDR3 is 15 amino acids long. Trimming cost V 1 base and J 7 bases; bases outside gene matches: 5. CDR3 bases: TGTGCCAGCAGCTTAGGGCGGGGGGGCAGTAATGAGCAGTTCTTC. Protein product: CASSLGRGGSNEQFF.

In this sample, this clonotype turned up a few times. This rearrangement joins TRBV3-1 to TRBJ1-3; D is ambiguous. Trimming pared 4 bases from V and 1 base from J, leaving 8 bases between. Germline V lookup: CDR1 LGHDT, CDR2 YNNKEL (reference sequence). The CDR3 consists of 14 residues. The CDR3, as DNA: TGTGCCAGCAGCCTGGACTGGTCTGGAAACACCATATATTTT. It is translated as CASSLDWSGNTIYF.

This clonotype came up many times. J is TRBJ2-2 and V is TRBV10-3; TRBD2 might be the D (5 bases). Trimming removed 5 bases at V and 7 bases at J, with 17 bases between. Germline V lookup: CDR1 ENHRY, CDR2 SYGVKD. This CDR3 region has 15 residues. CDR3 nucleotide sequence: TGTGCCATCAGTCCCGACACGGCGGGCGGCGGGGAGCTGTTTTTT. Translation gives CAISPDTAGGGELFF.

This clonotype was counted ten times or more. This rearrangement joins TRBV4-1 to TRBJ2-1, with D possibly being TRBD1 (6 bases). The CDR3 loop spans 14 amino acids. Germline CDR1 MGHRA, CDR2 YSYEKL. V was trimmed by 3 bases and J by 6 bases, leaving 12 bases between them. CDR3 coding DNA: TGCGCCAGCAGCCAGTGGGGACAACTCAATGAGCAGTTCTTC. It encodes CASSQWGQLNEQFF.

Many counts were recorded for this clonotype. The gene calls are TRBV20-1 and TRBJ1-5, with D hard to call. The germline V gene has CDR1 DFQATT and CDR2 SNEGSKA (reference sequence). The CDR3 has 13 residues. Trimming took off 0 bases at V and 4 bases at J, with 7 bases between the two ends. The CDR3 spells CSARESGNQPQHF. As DNA, the CDR3 is TGCAGTGCTAGAGAGTCTGGGAATCAGCCCCAGCATTTT.

This clonotype showed up many times. This chain uses TRBV20-1 with TRBJ1-6; tentatively, D is TRBD1 (5 bases). V gave up 5 bases and J gave up 11 bases, with 13 bases separating them. CDR3 length: 12 residues. CDR1 is DFQATT and CDR2 is SNEGSKA in the germline V gene (reference sequence). As DNA, the CDR3 is TGCAGTGCTGGGTGGGGGAATCCACCCCTCCACTTT. As protein: CSAGWGNPPLHF.

This clonotype was counted ten times or more. The gene calls are TRBV5-1 and TRBJ2-2; D uncertain. V was trimmed by 7 bases and J by 2 bases, leaving 15 bases between them. Germline V lookup: CDR1 SGHRS, CDR2 YFSETQ. CDR3 size: 15 residues. The CDR3, as DNA: TGCGCCAGCGGTCCGGTTCTTGTTAACACCGGGGAGCTGTTTTTT. This gives the protein CASGPVLVNTGELFF.

This clonotype came up a few times. This chain joins TRBV18 and TRBJ1-1, with 8 bases aligning to TRBD1. Per germline, CDR1 KGHSH and CDR2 LQKENI. The CDR3 is 15 amino acids. Germline trimming cut 6 bases from V and 3 bases from J; bases unmatched to any gene: 9. The CDR3 nucleotides read TGTGCCAGCTCCCAAGGACAGGGATTGGACACTGAAGCTTTCTTT. It yields the protein CASSQGQGLDTEAFF.

This clonotype was detected many times. The chain couples TRBV12-3 or TRBV12-4 to TRBJ1-1; 7 nucleotides agree with TRBD1. This CDR3 is 14 amino acids long. V was pared by 3 bases and J by 3 bases, with 4 bases of the junction left unmatched. The CDR3 is CASSLEQGDTEAFF. In nucleotides, the CDR3 is TGTGCCAGCAGTTTGGAGCAGGGGGACACTGAAGCTTTCTTT.

This clonotype was found many times. The chain couples TRBV7-9 to TRBJ1-2; weak D call: TRBD1 (6 bases). V lost 4 bases to trimming and J lost 3 bases, with 18 bases between them. The germline V gene has CDR1 SEHNR and CDR2 FQNEAQ (reference sequence). The CDR3 runs 16 residues. This chain's CDR3 is CASSSHRDKEYYGYTF. CDR3 DNA sequence: TGTGCCAGCAGCTCTCACCGGGACAAGGAGTACTATGGCTACACCTTC.

This clonotype has a count of ten or more. V usage is TRBV12-5 and J usage is TRBJ1-1; perhaps TRBD1 as D (6 bases). Between the trimmed V and J ends, which lost 1 base and 7 bases, there was a span of 16 bases. Germline V gene sequence: CDR1 LGHNT, CDR2 FRNRAP. This CDR3 has 15 amino acids. CDR3 in DNA: TGTGCTAGTGGTTTGGGGATTCGGGGGGCCGTTGAAGCTTTCTTT. It translates to CASGLGIRGAVEAFF.

The sample holds many counts of this clonotype. The chain links TRBV5-1 to TRBJ1-2; D remains ambiguous. The CDR3 consists of 14 residues. Germline V gives CDR1 SGHRS, CDR2 YFSETQ. The V end was cut by 3 bases, the J end by 1 base, with 10 bases between. This CDR3 is CASSSYSVNYGYTF. CDR3 coding DNA: TGCGCCAGCAGCTCCTACAGCGTTAACTATGGCTACACCTTC.

This clonotype was observed many times. The chain carries TRBV7-8 and TRBJ1-5; D is unclear. Per germline, CDR1 SGHVS and CDR2 FQNEAQ. Trimming cost V 0 bases and J 6 bases, with 9 bases left between them. There are 14 residues in the CDR3. The CDR3 nucleotides read TGTGCCAGCAGCTTAGCGAGGTCGGGTCAGCCCCAGCATTTT. It yields the protein CASSLARSGQPQHF.

This clonotype was seen repeatedly, ten times or more. The chain couples TRBV7-8 to TRBJ2-7; D is unresolved. The CDR3 sequence is 14 residues long. Germline assignment: CDR1 SGHVS and CDR2 FQNEAQ. Trimming took 1 base from V and 0 from J, leaving 7 bases between them. This CDR3 reads CASSLEVFSYEQYF. CDR3 nucleotides: TGTGCCAGCAGCTTAGAGGTTTTCTCCTACGAGCAGTACTTC. Filled out from reference TRBV7-8 and TRBJ2-7, the complete variable domain reads GAGVSQSPRYKVAKRGQDVALRCDPISGHVSLFWYQQALGQGPEFLTYFQNEAQLDKSGLPSDRFFAERPEGSVSTLKIQRTQQEDSAVYLCASSLEVFSYEQYFGPGTRLTVT.

This clonotype was detected many times. The chain employs TRBV6-5 and TRBJ1-2; tentatively, D is TRBD1 (6 bases). Germline CDR1 and CDR2: MNHEY and SVGAGI. V lost 7 bases and J lost 4, with 13 bases in between. This CDR3 spans 13 amino acids. The CDR3 sequence: CASTGSGAYGYTF. The CDR3 DNA sequence: TGTGCCAGCACCGGCTCAGGGGCCTATGGCTACACCTTC.

This clonotype was found many times. The V and J genes are TRBV25-1 and TRBJ2-5; D gene uncertain. This CDR3 has 14 amino acids. CDR1 MGHDK and CDR2 SYGVNS come from the germline V gene. V lost 10 bases and J lost 2, with 17 bases in between. The CDR3 coding sequence is TGTGCCACCCAGGATAGGGTAACACAAGAGACCCAGTACTTC. The encoded protein is CATQDRVTQETQYF.

This clonotype has ten or more counts. The J gene is TRBJ1-1, the V gene TRBV11-2, with D possibly being TRBD1 (5 bases). V was shortened by 0 bases and J by 4 bases, with 12 bases between the two germline ends. The CDR3 is made up of 15 amino acids. CDR1 and CDR2 from the germline V gene are SGHAT and FQNNGV. CDR3 sequence (DNA): TGTGCCAGCAGCTTAGACCCCCCAGGGATCACTGAAGCTTTCTTT. Its translation: CASSLDPPGITEAFF.

This clonotype was observed at least ten times. V is TRBV5-5 and J is TRBJ2-3, with D hard to call. Germline lookup yields CDR1 SGHKS and CDR2 YYEKEE (reference sequence). V lost 0 bases, J lost 3 bases, and 8 bases lay in between. The CDR3 length is 14 residues. In nucleotides, the CDR3 is TGTGCCAGCAGCTTGGCCATTGGTACAGATACGCAGTATTTT. Its protein product is CASSLAIGTDTQYF.

This clonotype was observed many times. The gene calls are TRBV5-1 and TRBJ2-1; 9 bases agree with TRBD1. The CDR3 covers 15 residues. The junction had 7 bases not matched to a gene; V was cut back by 4 bases and J by 5 bases. The germline gives CDR1 SGHRS, CDR2 YFSETQ. This CDR3 reads CASSPTGGSDNEQFF. CDR3 sequence (DNA): TGCGCCAGCAGCCCTACAGGGGGCTCAGACAATGAGCAGTTCTTC.

This clonotype was observed at least ten times. The V and J genes are TRBV20-1 and TRBJ1-6; tentatively, D is TRBD1 (5 bases). There are 16 residues in the CDR3. Germline values: CDR1 DFQATT, CDR2 SNEGSKA (reference sequence). V was clipped by 1 base and J by 5 bases, with 15 bases between them. The CDR3 sequence: CSARGDPGSNNSPLHF. DNA for the CDR3: TGCAGTGCTAGAGGGGATCCAGGGTCCAATAATTCACCCCTCCACTTT.

This clonotype was found many times. CDR3 in amino acids: CASSLVSGGTGELFF. CDR3 in DNA: TGCGCCAGCAGCTTGGTTAGCGGAGGCACCGGGGAGCTGTTTTTT. The gene calls are TRBV5-1 and TRBJ2-2; weak D call: TRBD2 (6 bases). The CDR3 has 15 residues. Germline V lookup: CDR1 SGHRS, CDR2 YFSETQ. Trimming took off 0 bases at V and 4 bases at J, with 10 bases between the two ends.

This clonotype occurred many times. The J gene is TRBJ1-2, the V gene TRBV9; no clear D gene. Trimming left V 0 bases short and J 9 bases short, with 6 bases between. CDR1 is SGDLS, CDR2 YYNGEE, per germline. This CDR3 is built from 11 residues. For the CDR3, the DNA is TGTGCCAGCAGCGTAGGGGGAAGCTACACCTTC. This encodes CASSVGGSYTF.

There are many counts of this clonotype. This chain connects TRBV5-1 to TRBJ1-5; D unclear. V dropped 5 bases and J dropped 6 bases, with 18 bases sitting between them. The CDR3 sequence is 15 residues long. Germline CDR1 reads SGHRS; CDR2 reads YFSETQ. The CDR3 region is CASRSGPQAGQPQHF. DNA of the CDR3: TGCGCCAGCAGGAGCGGGCCCCAAGCAGGTCAGCCCCAGCATTTT. Full variable domain (rest looked up from reference TRBV5-1 and TRBJ1-5): KAGVTQTPRYLIKTRGQQVTLSCSPISGHRSVSWYQQTPGQGLQFLFEYFSETQRNKGNFPGRFSGRQFSNSRSEMNVSTLELGDSALYLCASRSGPQAGQPQHFGDGTRLSIL.

This clonotype was seen ten or more times. The V gene is TRBV5-1, the J gene TRBJ2-7; D is unresolved. Germline V lookup: CDR1 SGHRS, CDR2 YFSETQ. The CDR3 consists of 13 residues. The V gene lost 0 bases and the J gene lost 2 bases, with 6 bases spanning the gap. The CDR3: CASSLEGAYEQYF. The CDR3 DNA is TGCGCCAGCAGCTTGGAGGGCGCCTACGAGCAGTACTTC.

This clonotype has at least ten counts. This chain uses TRBV4-1 with TRBJ2-7; 11 bases line up with TRBD1. Germline CDR1 MGHRA, CDR2 YSYEKL. The CDR3 runs to 15 residues. The J segment lost 3 bases and the V segment lost 4 bases, leaving 5 bases of the junction unmatched. CDR3 DNA: TGCGCCAGCAGCCGTGGAGGGACAGGGGGCTACGAGCAGTACTTC. Protein: CASSRGGTGGYEQYF.

This clonotype has at least ten counts. The chain uses TRBV6-2 or TRBV6-3 and TRBJ2-7, with a weak D call TRBD1 (5 bases). The CDR3 has 13 amino acids. The V end lost 3 bases, the J end lost 2 bases, and 8 bases lay between the germline ends. Per germline, CDR1 MNHEY and CDR2 SVGEGT. The CDR3 DNA sequence: TGTGCCAGCAGTTATGACAGAACCTACGAGCAGTACTTC. Amino acids: CASSYDRTYEQYF.

This clonotype showed up many times. The chain joins TRBV7-2 to TRBJ2-5, with unresolved D. From germline, CDR1 is SGHTA and CDR2 FQGNSA. The V end was cut by 5 bases, the J end by 3 bases, with 10 bases between. This CDR3 has 13 amino acids. The CDR3 sequence: CASSARLKETQYF. The CDR3 bases are TGTGCCAGCAGCGCTCGACTCAAAGAGACCCAGTACTTC.